Below are 21 T cell receptor beta chains sequenced from a single sample in a study of blood T cell repertoires in COVID-19. Assay used: immunoSEQ multiplex PCR; TCRdb lists only in-frame clones, some missing. The data contain approximately 58,000 clones, around 90% of them seen just once; the ten biggest clones take up approximately 10%. Sequences were obtained from peripheral blood. These receptor sequences come from a woman of 80 years or more with active COVID-19.

The genes are TRBV12-3 or TRBV12-4 and TRBJ2-2, with D hard to call. Trimming removed 8 bases from V and 6 bases from J, with 10 bases in between. The CDR3 runs to 12 residues. The CDR3 protein is CASVSPPGELFF. CDR3 sequence (DNA): TGTGCCAGCGTCTCCCCCCCCGGGGAGCTGTTTTTT.

V gene TRBV3-1 (or the pseudogene TRBV3-2) combines with J gene TRBJ1-1, with a possible D match to TRBD1 (5 bases). This CDR3 contains 14 residues. Per the germline V gene, CDR1 is LGHDT and CDR2 is YNNKEL (reference sequence). Trimming cost V 7 bases and J 1 base, with 13 bases left between them. CDR3 sequence: CASTLSQGNTEAFF. The CDR3 coding sequence is TGTGCCAGCACCCTCAGCCAGGGGAACACTGAAGCTTTCTTT.

J is TRBJ2-1 and V is TRBV5-1, with a weak D call TRBD2 (5 bases). The CDR3 has 14 amino acids. Looked up from germline, CDR1 is SGHRS and CDR2 is YFSETQ. V was shortened by 4 bases and J by 5 bases, with 13 bases between the two germline ends. The CDR3 loop reads CASSKNSENNEQFF. The CDR3 region has the DNA TGCGCCAGCAGCAAAAATAGCGAAAACAATGAGCAGTTCTTC. Full variable domain (outside the CDR3, taken from reference TRBV5-1 and TRBJ2-1): KAGVTQTPRYLIKTRGQQVTLSCSPISGHRSVSWYQQTPGQGLQFLFEYFSETQRNKGNFPGRFSGRQFSNSRSEMNVSTLELGDSALYLCASSKNSENNEQFFGPGTRLTVL.

The J gene is TRBJ1-5, the V gene TRBV27, with TRBD1 matching 7 bases. This CDR3 has 15 residues. J lost 1 base, V lost 3 bases, and 3 bases had no gene match. Germline values: CDR1 MNHEY, CDR2 SMNVEV (reference sequence). The CDR3 DNA follows: TGTGCCAGCAGTTTCGAGGGGGCCAGCAATCAGCCCCAGCATTTT. Translation gives CASSFEGASNQPQHF.

The chain uses TRBV6-5 and TRBJ2-4, with 9 bases fitting TRBD1. Germline CDR1 reads MNHEY; CDR2 reads SVGAGI. This CDR3 is 15 amino acids long. V dropped 8 bases and J dropped 6; count of bases not matched to a gene: 11. Here the CDR3 reads CASVKDRGGGNIQYF. Here the CDR3 DNA reads TGTGCCAGCGTGAAGGACAGGGGTGGGGGAAACATTCAGTACTTC.

V is TRBV30 and J is TRBJ2-4, with a weak D call TRBD2 (6 bases). V gave up 1 base and J gave up 6 bases, with 10 bases separating them. The V gene's germline CDR1 is GTSNPN and CDR2 SVGIG (reference sequence). This CDR3 is 13 amino acids long. CDR3 residues: CAWSGSAGNIQYF. CDR3 DNA: TGTGCCTGGAGTGGCTCAGCGGGAAACATTCAGTACTTC.

This clone was recorded only once. This chain links TRBV5-1 with TRBJ2-1; 10 bases are shared with TRBD1. V lost 3 bases, J lost 9 bases, and 9 bases stayed unmatched. The CDR3 contains 15 residues. Germline V gene data show CDR1 as SGHRS and CDR2 as YFSETQ. CDR3 sequence: CASSSGTGVLGEQFF. DNA of the CDR3: TGCGCCAGCAGCTCCGGGACAGGGGTTTTAGGTGAGCAGTTCTTC.

In this sample, this clone turned up a few times. The chain uses TRBV18 and TRBJ2-1; D is perhaps TRBD2 (6 bases). CDR1 KGHSH and CDR2 LQKENI come from the germline V gene. V lost 3 bases and J 3 bases, leaving 15 bases between the germline ends. The CDR3 contains 16 residues. The CDR3: CASSPKFLEGYNEQFF. CDR3 DNA sequence: TGTGCCAGCTCACCGAAGTTTTTGGAGGGCTACAATGAGCAGTTCTTC.

The table lists this clone with a few counts. The chain employs TRBV7-9 and TRBJ1-1; possibly TRBD1 for D (6 bases). From germline, CDR1 is SEHNR and CDR2 FQNEAQ (reference sequence). The CDR3 runs 13 residues. V lost 4 bases and J lost 4, with 10 bases in between. The CDR3 loop is CASSYRVGTEAFF. CDR3 DNA sequence: TGTGCCAGCAGCTACAGGGTTGGCACTGAAGCTTTCTTT.

The chain is built from TRBV7-8 and TRBJ1-4; D gene ambiguous. Trimming took 4 bases from V and 8 from J, leaving 20 bases between them. The CDR3 is made up of 16 amino acids. CDR1 and CDR2 (germline): SGHVS, FQNEAQ. The CDR3 DNA is TGTGCCAGCAGCTCTTCTGAGGCGGCTAGTTTGGAAAAACTGTTTTTT. Translating it yields CASSSSEAASLEKLFF.

This clone was found a few times. The rearrangement joins TRBV28 to TRBJ1-5; D call uncertain. The germline V gene has CDR1 MDHEN and CDR2 SYDVKM. This CDR3 is built from 13 residues. Trimming took 5 bases from V and 3 from J, leaving 8 bases between them. CDR3 coding DNA: TGTGCCAGCAGTATCCAGAACAATCAGCCCCAGCATTTT. It codes for CASSIQNNQPQHF.

This clone was seen just once. The rearrangement links TRBV21-1 to TRBJ1-3; the table's D call of TRBD1 was not tested on the DNA. TRBV21-1 is a known pseudogene. CDR3 length equals 17 residues. The CDR3 DNA is TGTGCCAGCAGCCTCCCTCAGGGGGAAGGACCTGGAAACACCATATATTTT. This codes for CASSLPQGEGPGNTIYF.

In DNA, the CDR3 is TGTGCCAGCAGTTTGGGACACGCACCGTGGGACACTGAAGCTTTCTTT. This gives the protein CASSLGHAPWDTEAFF. The chain joins TRBV28 to TRBJ1-1; the D gene is possibly TRBD1 (6 bases). V gave up 3 bases and J gave up 3 bases, with 17 bases separating them. Germline CDR1 is MDHEN and CDR2 is SYDVKM. The CDR3 covers 16 residues.

The chain couples TRBV6-6 to TRBJ2-2, with D tentatively TRBD2 (6 bases). The CDR3 is made up of 16 amino acids. The V and J ends lost 6 bases and 0 bases respectively, with 14 bases between them. In germline, CDR1 is MNHNY, CDR2 SVGAGI (reference sequence). The CDR3 nucleotides are TGTGCCAGCAGCCCCCTGCCGGGGGCGAACACCGGGGAGCTGTTTTTT. This codes for CASSPLPGANTGELFF.

The chain links TRBV5-1 to TRBJ1-3; D uncertain. This CDR3 contains 14 residues. V lost 4 bases to trimming and J lost 2 bases, with 10 bases between them. Germline V gene data show CDR1 as SGHRS and CDR2 as YFSETQ. This CDR3 is CASSPRSTGNTIYF. DNA for the CDR3: TGCGCCAGCAGCCCCCGCAGTACTGGAAACACCATATATTTT.

The rearrangement joins TRBV28 to TRBJ1-1; the D gene is possibly TRBD1 (6 bases). The ends were cut back, 3 bases at V and 1 base at J, with 9 bases in the middle. CDR1 MDHEN and CDR2 SYDVKM come from the germline V gene. CDR3 length: 14 residues. The CDR3 DNA reads as TGTGCCAGCAGTTTCGCAGGGGCGAACACTGAAGCTTTCTTT. Amino acid sequence: CASSFAGANTEAFF.

The V call is TRBV7-8, the J call TRBJ1-1, with 7 bases identical to TRBD1. CDR3 length: 14 amino acids. Germline CDR1 SGHVS, CDR2 FQNEAQ. V was pared by 0 bases and J by 7 bases, with 5 bases of the junction left unmatched. Here the CDR3 DNA reads TGTGCCAGCAGCTTAGCAAGGCAGGGGGGTGAAGCTTTCTTT. Protein: CASSLARQGGEAFF.

The chain couples TRBV5-4 to TRBJ2-1; TRBD1 agrees at 7 bases. The J segment lost 4 bases and the V segment lost 4 bases, leaving 5 bases of the junction unmatched. CDR1 is SGHNT and CDR2 is YYREEE in the germline V gene (reference sequence). This CDR3 spans 14 amino acids. The CDR3 coding sequence is TGTGCCAGCAGCCCCCGGGACAGTTACAATGAGCAGTTCTTC. Protein: CASSPRDSYNEQFF.

The chain employs TRBV27 and TRBJ2-3; D is possibly TRBD2 (6 bases). Per the germline V gene, CDR1 is MNHEY and CDR2 is SMNVEV (reference sequence). This CDR3 contains 15 residues. V lost 3 bases to trimming and J lost 3 bases, with 13 bases between them. The CDR3 region has the DNA TGTGCCAGCAGTTTTACCGGGGGTCGGACAGATACGCAGTATTTT. This encodes CASSFTGGRTDTQYF.

This chain joins TRBV12-3 or TRBV12-4 and TRBJ1-5, with D maybe TRBD1 (5 bases). This CDR3 region has 13 residues. V was trimmed by 7 bases and J by 9 bases, leaving 16 bases between them. The CDR3: CASTIVQGGPQHF. The CDR3 DNA is TGTGCCAGCACTATTGTCCAGGGAGGGCCCCAGCATTTT.

The rearrangement joins TRBV3-1 (or the pseudogene TRBV3-2) to TRBJ2-1, with D perhaps TRBD2 (5 bases). The CDR3 runs 14 residues. Germline V gene data show CDR1 as LGHDT and CDR2 as YNNKEL (reference sequence). V shed 2 bases and J shed 6 bases, with 11 bases lying between them. The CDR3 nucleotides read TGTGCCAGCAGCCAATTTGGACTCGCCAATGAGCAGTTCTTC. It codes for CASSQFGLANEQFF.